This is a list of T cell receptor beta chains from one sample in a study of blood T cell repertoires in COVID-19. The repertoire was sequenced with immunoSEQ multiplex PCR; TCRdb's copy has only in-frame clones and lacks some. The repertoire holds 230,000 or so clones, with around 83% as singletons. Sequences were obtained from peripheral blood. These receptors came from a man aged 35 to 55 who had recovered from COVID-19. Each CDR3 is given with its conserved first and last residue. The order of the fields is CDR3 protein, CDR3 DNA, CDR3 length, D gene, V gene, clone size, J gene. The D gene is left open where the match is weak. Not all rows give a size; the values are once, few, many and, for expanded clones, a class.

CDR3: CASSLGGAGANVLTF
DNA: TGCGCCAGCAGCCTGGGGGGGGCTGGGGCCAACGTCCTGACTTTC
length: 15
D: TRBD2
V: TRBV5-1
size: -
J: TRBJ2-6

CDR3: CASSFGLFQETQYF
DNA: TGTGCCAGCAGCTTTGGACTCTTCCAAGAGACCCAGTACTTC
length: 14
D: -
V: TRBV5-5
size: -
J: TRBJ2-5

CDR3: CASSFSTEAFF
DNA: TGTGCCAGCAGCTTCAGCACTGAAGCTTTCTTT
length: 11
D: -
V: TRBV5-6
size: -
J: TRBJ1-1

CDR3: CASSGQGGTEAFF
DNA: TGTGCCAGCAGCGGACAGGGGGGCACTGAAGCTTTCTTT
length: 13
D: TRBD1
V: TRBV7-2
size: few
J: TRBJ1-1

CDR3: CASSAGTPNTGELFF
DNA: TGTGCCAGCAGCGCCGGGACTCCTAACACCGGGGAGCTGTTTTTT
length: 15
D: -
V: TRBV9
size: -
J: TRBJ2-2

CDR3: CSGVTGTRGFYEQYF
DNA: TGCAGCGGGGTGACCGGGACTAGAGGTTTCTACGAGCAGTACTTC
length: 15
D: TRBD2
V: TRBV29-1
size: few
J: TRBJ2-7

CDR3: CASSVGGVSYEQYF
DNA: TGTGCCAGCAGCGTAGGGGGGGTTTCCTACGAGCAGTACTTC
length: 14
D: -
V: TRBV9
size: -
J: TRBJ2-7

CDR3: CASSRWGQGVTEAFF
DNA: TGTGCCAGCAGCCGATGGGGACAGGGGGTCACTGAAGCTTTCTTT
length: 15
D: TRBD1
V: TRBV3-1/TRBV3-2
size: -
J: TRBJ1-1

CDR3: CASSIVFDQPQHF
DNA: TGTGCCAGTAGTATCGTTTTCGATCAGCCCCAGCATTTT
length: 13
D: -
V: TRBV19
size: -
J: TRBJ1-5

CDR3: CASKYRNTDTQYF
DNA: TGTGCCAGCAAGTACAGGAACACAGATACGCAGTATTTT
length: 13
D: -
V: TRBV27
size: -
J: TRBJ2-3

CDR3: CASSLGGTYEQYF
DNA: TGTGCCAGCAGCTTAGGGGGCACCTACGAGCAGTACTTC
length: 13
D: -
V: TRBV7-9
size: -
J: TRBJ2-7

CDR3: CASSFRQTNTEAFF
DNA: TGTGCCAGCAGTTTCAGGCAGACCAACACTGAAGCTTTCTTT
length: 14
D: -
V: TRBV27
size: -
J: TRBJ1-1

CDR3: CASSPRWGGQETQYF
DNA: TGTGCCAGCAGCCCCCGTTGGGGAGGCCAAGAGACCCAGTACTTC
length: 15
D: -
V: TRBV14
size: -
J: TRBJ2-5

CDR3: CASSLTSGAAYEQYF
DNA: TGTGCCAGCAGTTTAACTAGCGGGGCAGCCTACGAGCAGTACTTC
length: 15
D: TRBD2
V: TRBV6-6
size: -
J: TRBJ2-7

CDR3: CASSNKKPGVSGNTIYF
DNA: TGCGCCAGCAGCAATAAAAAGCCAGGGGTCTCTGGAAACACCATATATTTT
length: 17
D: -
V: TRBV5-1
size: -
J: TRBJ1-3

CDR3: CASSVAGTSNTGELFF
DNA: TGTGCCAGCAGCGTAGCCGGGACTAGTAACACCGGGGAGCTGTTTTTT
length: 16
D: TRBD2
V: TRBV9
size: once
J: TRBJ2-2

CDR3: CASSRLGLAGNEQFF
DNA: TGTGCCAGCAGCCGCCTGGGACTAGCGGGAAATGAGCAGTTCTTC
length: 15
D: TRBD2
V: TRBV7-8
size: -
J: TRBJ2-1

CDR3: CASSLDLQGNTIYF
DNA: TGTGCCAGCAGCTTAGATCTACAGGGAAACACCATATATTTT
length: 14
D: -
V: TRBV11-2
size: -
J: TRBJ1-3

CDR3: CASSVREGSYNEQFF
DNA: TGTGCCAGCAGCGTAAGGGAGGGCTCCTACAATGAGCAGTTCTTC
length: 15
D: TRBD2
V: TRBV9
size: -
J: TRBJ2-1

CDR3: CASGDTPRTGELFF
DNA: TGTGCCAGCGGGGACACCCCGAGGACCGGGGAGCTGTTTTTT
length: 14
D: -
V: TRBV2
size: -
J: TRBJ2-2

CDR3: CASSLRQGSLNTEAFF
DNA: TGTGCCAGCAGCTTGCGACAGGGGTCTCTGAACACTGAAGCTTTCTTT
length: 16
D: TRBD1
V: TRBV11-2
size: once
J: TRBJ1-1

CDR3: CASRARSSQPQHF
DNA: TGTGCCAGTCGAGCGCGGTCTTCTCAGCCCCAGCATTTT
length: 13
D: -
V: TRBV6-5
size: once
J: TRBJ1-5

CDR3: CASSLMGVDGYTF
DNA: TGTGCCAGCAGCTTAATGGGAGTCGATGGCTACACCTTC
length: 13
D: -
V: TRBV7-2
size: -
J: TRBJ1-2

CDR3: CASSVGGDEQFF
DNA: TGCGCCAGCAGCGTAGGAGGCGATGAGCAGTTCTTC
length: 12
D: -
V: TRBV5-1
size: -
J: TRBJ2-1

CDR3: CASSLGRQGTGYTF
DNA: TGCGCCAGCAGCTTGGGACGACAGGGTACTGGCTACACCTTC
length: 14
D: TRBD1
V: TRBV5-1
size: -
J: TRBJ1-2

CDR3: CASSLELGAEETQYF
DNA: TGCGCCAGCAGCTTGGAACTGGGGGCGGAGGAGACCCAGTACTTC
length: 15
D: -
V: TRBV5-1
size: -
J: TRBJ2-5

CDR3: CASSPDMQATTEAFF
DNA: TGTGCCAGCAGCCCAGACATGCAGGCTACCACTGAAGCTTTCTTT
length: 15
D: -
V: TRBV6-5
size: -
J: TRBJ1-1

CDR3: CAIGRTGGFTEAFF
DNA: TGTGCCATCGGACGTACAGGGGGCTTCACTGAAGCTTTCTTT
length: 14
D: TRBD1
V: TRBV10-3
size: -
J: TRBJ1-1

CDR3: CASSLGLASNEQYF
DNA: TGTGCCAGCAGTCTGGGACTAGCGAGCAACGAGCAGTACTTC
length: 14
D: TRBD2
V: TRBV5-4
size: -
J: TRBJ2-7

CDR3: CASSLQRTNEKLFF
DNA: TGTGCCAGCAGCCTCCAGCGAACTAATGAAAAACTGTTTTTT
length: 14
D: -
V: TRBV3-1/TRBV3-2
size: once
J: TRBJ1-4

CDR3: CASSTTGVYNEQFF
DNA: TGTGCCAGCAGCACTACAGGGGTCTACAATGAGCAGTTCTTC
length: 14
D: TRBD1
V: TRBV7-2
size: -
J: TRBJ2-1

CDR3: CASSTPTVSSNQPQHF
DNA: TGTGCCAGTAGTACCCCAACAGTCTCCAGCAATCAGCCCCAGCATTTT
length: 16
D: -
V: TRBV19
size: once
J: TRBJ1-5

CDR3: CAARGQYNSPLHF
DNA: TGTGCCGCTAGGGGACAGTATAATTCACCCCTCCACTTT
length: 13
D: TRBD1
V: TRBV10-3
size: -
J: TRBJ1-6

CDR3: CAISPGQGNYGYTF
DNA: TGTGCCATCAGCCCGGGACAGGGGAACTATGGCTACACCTTC
length: 14
D: TRBD1
V: TRBV10-3
size: -
J: TRBJ1-2

CDR3: CASSQVHGRELFF
DNA: TGCGCCAGCAGCCAAGTCCACGGTAGGGAGCTGTTTTTT
length: 13
D: -
V: TRBV4-3
size: -
J: TRBJ2-2

CDR3: CASSLSGGAHNEQFF
DNA: TGTGCCAGTAGCCTAAGCGGGGGGGCCCACAATGAGCAGTTCTTC
length: 15
D: TRBD2
V: TRBV19
size: -
J: TRBJ2-1

CDR3: CASSQLDYPMDGELFF
DNA: TGTGCCAGCAGCCAACTCGACTACCCGATGGACGGGGAGCTGTTTTTT
length: 16
D: -
V: TRBV14
size: -
J: TRBJ2-2

CDR3: CASSSDSVSQHF
DNA: TGTGCCAGCAGTTCGGACAGTGTCTCCCAGCATTTT
length: 12
D: -
V: TRBV7-9
size: -
J: TRBJ1-5

CDR3: CASSLVLAGEQFF
DNA: TGTGCCAGCAGCCTAGTGCTAGCCGGTGAGCAGTTCTTC
length: 13
D: -
V: TRBV7-9
size: few
J: TRBJ2-1

CDR3: CASSPEGAGALGYTF
DNA: TGTGCCAGCTCACCGGAGGGCGCCGGCGCCCTTGGCTACACCTTC
length: 15
D: -
V: TRBV18
size: -
J: TRBJ1-2

CDR3: CASSLTGGSGDTQYF
DNA: TGCGCCAGCAGCTTAACGGGTGGGTCCGGGGATACGCAGTATTTT
length: 15
D: -
V: TRBV4-3
size: once
J: TRBJ2-3

CDR3: CASSLGQGDQETQYF
DNA: TGTGCCAGCTCATTGGGACAGGGGGATCAAGAGACCCAGTACTTC
length: 15
D: TRBD1
V: TRBV18
size: -
J: TRBJ2-5

CDR3: CASSPRASDRGTDTQYF
DNA: TGTGCCAGCAGTCCGAGGGCCAGCGACAGGGGGACAGATACGCAGTATTTT
length: 17
D: TRBD1
V: TRBV27
size: -
J: TRBJ2-3

CDR3: CASSSRTVGWETQYF
DNA: TGTGCCAGCAGCTCTCGGACAGTCGGGTGGGAGACCCAGTACTTC
length: 15
D: -
V: TRBV11-3
size: -
J: TRBJ2-5

CDR3: CASSLVGGGAQETQYF
DNA: TGTGCCAGCAGCTTAGTAGGCGGGGGGGCCCAAGAGACCCAGTACTTC
length: 16
D: TRBD2
V: TRBV7-2
size: -
J: TRBJ2-5

CDR3: CASSYSWDSLYNEQFF
DNA: TGTGCCAGCAGTTACTCGTGGGACAGCCTATACAATGAGCAGTTCTTC
length: 16
D: TRBD1
V: TRBV6-2/TRBV6-3
size: -
J: TRBJ2-1

CDR3: CASVGQGPSTDTQYF
DNA: TGTGCCAGCGTGGGACAGGGACCCAGCACAGATACGCAGTATTTT
length: 15
D: TRBD1
V: TRBV28
size: -
J: TRBJ2-3

CDR3: CASSLGLAKKDTQYF
DNA: TGTGCCAGCAGTTTGGGACTAGCGAAGAAAGATACGCAGTATTTT
length: 15
D: TRBD2
V: TRBV6-2/TRBV6-3
size: once
J: TRBJ2-3

CDR3: CASTPGHSNYGYTF
DNA: TGTGCCAGCACCCCGGGACATTCTAACTATGGCTACACCTTC
length: 14
D: -
V: TRBV6-6
size: -
J: TRBJ1-2

CDR3: CASSFDGVQETQYF
DNA: TGTGCCAGCAGCTTCGACGGGGTGCAAGAGACCCAGTACTTC
length: 14
D: -
V: TRBV7-9
size: -
J: TRBJ2-5